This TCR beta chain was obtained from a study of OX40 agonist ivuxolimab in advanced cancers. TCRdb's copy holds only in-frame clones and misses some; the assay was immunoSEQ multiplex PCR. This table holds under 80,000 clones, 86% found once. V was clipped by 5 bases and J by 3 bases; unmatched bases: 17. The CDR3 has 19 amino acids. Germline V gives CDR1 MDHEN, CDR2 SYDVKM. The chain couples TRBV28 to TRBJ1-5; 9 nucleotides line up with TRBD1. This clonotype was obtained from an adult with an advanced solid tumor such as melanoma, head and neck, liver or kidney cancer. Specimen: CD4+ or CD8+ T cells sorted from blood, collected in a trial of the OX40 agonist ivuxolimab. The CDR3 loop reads CASSHGTGSFIVPNQPQHF. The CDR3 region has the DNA TGTGCCAGCAGTCACGGGACAGGGTCCTTCATAGTACCCAATCAGCCCCAGCATTTT.